What follows is one T cell receptor (beta chain) and its context. Antigen unknown. V lost 1 base and J lost 2, with 12 bases in between. In germline, CDR1 is MGHRA, CDR2 YSYEKL. There are 15 residues in the CDR3. This specimen belongs to a study of CD8 T cells in ankylosing spondylitis. TCR beta libraries were made by quantitative 5'-RACE with molecular barcodes. One entry per CDR3 protein results from TCRdb running MiXCR on the 5' RACE reads. This sample has 150,000 to 200,000 distinct CDR3 sequences, with approximately 12% found just once. Findings and caveats of the study: Several of the motif variants were reported before in synovial fluid and blood from reactive arthritis. For ankylosing spondylitis blood, a TCR beta motif of about eight highly homologous variants appeared characteristic. It was reported that disease-linked clones were significantly enriched in matched ankylosing spondylitis synovial fluid.

This TCR was sampled from a female donor with ankylosing spondylitis or in good health (not recorded which). Material: blood, either unsorted or a sorted T cell fraction (not recorded which). This chain joins TRBV4-1 and TRBJ2-7, with D unclear. The CDR3 DNA follows: TGCGCCAGCAGCCAAGCAGCCGGGCCCACCTACGAGCAGTACTTC. Translation gives CASSQAAGPTYEQYF.